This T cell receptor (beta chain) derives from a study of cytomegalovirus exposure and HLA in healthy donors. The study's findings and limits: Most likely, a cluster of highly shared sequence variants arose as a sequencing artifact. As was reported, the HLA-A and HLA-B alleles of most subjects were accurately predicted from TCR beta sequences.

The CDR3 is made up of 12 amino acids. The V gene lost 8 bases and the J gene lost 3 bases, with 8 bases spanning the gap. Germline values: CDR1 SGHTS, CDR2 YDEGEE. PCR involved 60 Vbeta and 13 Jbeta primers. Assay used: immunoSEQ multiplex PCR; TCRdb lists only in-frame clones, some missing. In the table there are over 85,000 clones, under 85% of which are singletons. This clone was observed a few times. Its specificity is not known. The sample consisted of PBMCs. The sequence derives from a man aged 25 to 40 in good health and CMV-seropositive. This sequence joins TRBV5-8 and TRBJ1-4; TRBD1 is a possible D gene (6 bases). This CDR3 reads CASHRANEKLFF. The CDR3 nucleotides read TGTGCCAGTCACAGGGCTAATGAAAAACTGTTTTTT. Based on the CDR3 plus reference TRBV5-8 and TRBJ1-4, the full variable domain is EAGVTQSPTHLIKTRGQQATLRCSPISGHTSVYWYQQALGLGLQFLLWYDEGEERNRGNFPPRFSGRQFPNYSSELNVNALELEDSALYLCASHRANEKLFFGSGTQLSVL.